This TCR beta chain was retrieved from a study of a mutant IDH1 vaccine in newly diagnosed glioma. For the study at large: With temozolomide cycles, or 4-6 weeks after radiotherapy alone, vaccination was started.

A remark on this clone: Antigen: not known.

Method: immunoSEQ multiplex PCR; TCRdb's copy keeps in-frame clones and lacks some. The table records about 85,000 clones, roughly 89% of them present only once. The sample's time point: week 47, end of study. Each dose of the vaccine consisted of 300 ug of mutant IDH1 20-mer peptide, with topical imiquimod. The sequence came from a woman between 45 and 65 years old with glioma. The sequencing used PBMCs, collected from a glioma patient whose treatment included an IDH1 peptide vaccine.

This chain's CDR3 is CAISGASGRDNEQFF. DNA for the CDR3: TGTGCCATCAGTGGGGCTAGCGGGAGGGACAATGAGCAGTTCTTC. The chain combines TRBV10-3 with TRBJ2-1; 12 nucleotides line up with TRBD2. The ends lost 4 bases at V and 5 bases at J; junction bases unmatched: 3. CDR3 length equals 15 residues. The V gene's germline CDR1 is ENHRY and CDR2 SYGVKD.